Listed here are 3 T cell receptor beta chains from one sample, sequenced in a study of T cell repertoires in cytomegalovirus infection. TCRdb used MiXCR to reprocess the reads, holding one entry per CDR3 protein. The sample has approximately 170,000 distinct CDR3 sequences, around 14% seen once; the top ten hold 25% to 30%. Sequencing input: PBMCs. All receptors come from a human donor in good health (CMV status not recorded). Some clones in this sample may be carry-over from other donors' samples.

This clonotype appeared many times. The genes are TRBV7-8 and TRBJ1-5; tentative D call: TRBD1 (5 bases). Germline CDR1 is SGHVS and CDR2 is FQNEAQ. This CDR3 has 15 residues. V lost 1 base, J lost 4 bases, and 11 bases lay in between. The CDR3 coding sequence is TGTGCCAGCAGCTTAGTCCGACAGACGAATCAGCCCCAGCATTTT. The encoded protein is CASSLVRQTNQPQHF.

For this clonotype: A read error is possible here, since a much larger clone lies one base away. V gene TRBV7-2 combines with J gene TRBJ1-4, with no clear D. The CDR3 has 14 residues. Trimming left V 5 bases short and J 1 base short, with 8 bases between. Germline V gene data show CDR1 as SGHTA and CDR2 as FQGNSA. CDR3 DNA: TGTACCAGCAGCGCGACGGAAACTAATGAAAAACTGTTTTTT. The encoded protein is CTSSATETNEKLFF.

At least ten counts were recorded for this clonotype. The rearrangement links TRBV7-8 to TRBJ2-3; 8 bases are a match to TRBD1. The CDR3 extends over 15 amino acids. With 0 bases clipped from V and 4 bases from J, the junction kept 3 bases outside the gene matches. Germline V lookup: CDR1 SGHVS, CDR2 FQNEAQ. CDR3 DNA: TGTGCCAGCAGCTTAGCACAGGGGGGAGCAGATACGCAGTATTTT. It encodes CASSLAQGGADTQYF.